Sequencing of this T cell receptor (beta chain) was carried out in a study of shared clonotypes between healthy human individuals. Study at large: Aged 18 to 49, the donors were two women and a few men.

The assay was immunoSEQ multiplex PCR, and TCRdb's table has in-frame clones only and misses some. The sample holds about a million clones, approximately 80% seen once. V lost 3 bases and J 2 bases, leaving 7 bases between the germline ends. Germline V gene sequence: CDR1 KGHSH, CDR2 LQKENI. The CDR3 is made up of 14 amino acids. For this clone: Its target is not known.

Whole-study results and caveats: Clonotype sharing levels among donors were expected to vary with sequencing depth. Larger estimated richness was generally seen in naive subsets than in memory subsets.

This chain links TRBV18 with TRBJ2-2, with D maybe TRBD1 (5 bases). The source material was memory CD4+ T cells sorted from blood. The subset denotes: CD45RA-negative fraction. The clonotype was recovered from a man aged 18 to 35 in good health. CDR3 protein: CASSPDTNTGELFF. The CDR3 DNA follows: TGTGCCAGCTCACCGGACACTAACACCGGGGAGCTGTTTTTT.